These 20 T cell receptor beta chains were all obtained from the same sample, sequenced in a study of blood T cell repertoires in COVID-19. The table came from immunoSEQ multiplex PCR; TCRdb's copy has only in-frame clones and leaves some out. The table has about 210,000 clones, approximately 91% seen once. Sample: peripheral blood. The receptors derive from a woman in her 40s with acute or convalescent COVID-19.

CDR3: CATSEGQPNQPQHF. The CDR3 DNA sequence: TGTGCCACCAGTGAAGGACAGCCTAATCAGCCCCAGCATTTT. The rearrangement uses TRBV24-1 and TRBJ1-5, with D perhaps matching TRBD1 (6 bases). Per germline, CDR1 KGHDR and CDR2 SFDVKD. The CDR3 loop spans 14 amino acids. Trimming left V 4 bases short and J 4 bases short, with 10 bases between.

The chain combines TRBV5-6 with TRBJ2-7; D is perhaps TRBD1 (5 bases). The germline V gene has CDR1 SGHDT and CDR2 YYEEEE. The CDR3 covers 13 residues. V was clipped by 1 base and J by 6 bases, with 11 bases between them. CDR3 residues: CASSLRFRAEQYV. The DNA for the CDR3 is TGTGCCAGCAGCTTGAGGTTCAGGGCCGAGCAGTACGTC.

The chain recombines TRBV19 with TRBJ2-5; TRBD1 agrees at 8 bases. J lost 5 bases, V lost 9 bases, and 14 bases had no gene match. The CDR3 has 15 residues. Looked up from germline, CDR1 is LNHDA and CDR2 is SQIVND (reference sequence). The CDR3 region has the DNA TGTGCCAGAGGCTATAAGGACAGGGTAGAGGAGACCCAGTACTTC. It encodes CARGYKDRVEETQYF.

The chain employs TRBV5-6 and TRBJ2-5; D ambiguous. Trimming cost V 1 base and J 5 bases, with 9 bases left between them. CDR1 and CDR2 (germline): SGHDT, YYEEEE. This CDR3 contains 13 residues. Here the CDR3 DNA reads TGTGCCAGCAGCTTGATGTACGCGGAGACCCAGTACTTC. Amino acids: CASSLMYAETQYF.

This chain connects TRBV2 to TRBJ1-1; TRBD1 might be the D (5 bases). With 2 bases removed from V and 5 bases from J, the gap between germline ends came to 9 bases. The CDR3 has 13 amino acids. The germline V gene has CDR1 SNHLY and CDR2 FYNNEI. The CDR3 loop reads CASSEWGRTEAFF. The DNA for the CDR3 is TGTGCCAGCAGTGAATGGGGGAGGACTGAAGCTTTCTTT. Drawing the rest from reference TRBV2 and TRBJ1-1, the complete variable domain is EPEVTQTPSHQVTQMGQEVILRCVPISNHLYFYWYRQILGQKVEFLVSFYNNEISEKSEIFDDQFSVERPDGSNFTLKIRSTKLEDSAMYFCASSEWGRTEAFFGQGTRLTVV.

This chain uses TRBV2 with TRBJ1-1; D is unclear. This CDR3 is built from 15 residues. Germline lookup yields CDR1 SNHLY and CDR2 FYNNEI. The V end was cut by 5 bases, the J end by 5 bases, with 18 bases between. CDR3 loop: CASSSMRATTTEAFF. CDR3 DNA: TGTGCCAGCAGTTCAATGAGGGCAACCACAACTGAAGCTTTCTTT.

This chain links TRBV9 with TRBJ1-5, with TRBD1 identical over 9 bases. Trimming took 4 bases from V and 2 from J; bases not matched to a gene: 16. Germline assignment: CDR1 SGDLS and CDR2 YYNGEE. The CDR3 is 19 amino acids. The CDR3 is CASSSFWGQGLFCNQPQHF. In nucleotides, the CDR3 is TGTGCCAGCAGCTCTTTCTGGGGACAGGGTTTGTTTTGCAATCAGCCCCAGCATTTT. Drawing the rest from reference TRBV9 and TRBJ1-5, the complete variable domain is DSGVTQTPKHLITATGQRVTLRCSPRSGDLSVYWYQQSLDQGLQFLIQYYNGEERAKGNILERFSAQQFPDLHSELNLSSLELGDSALYFCASSSFWGQGLFCNQPQHFGDGTRLSIL.

The J gene is TRBJ2-7, the V gene TRBV5-5, with 8 nucleotides matching TRBD1. CDR1 is SGHKS, CDR2 YYEKEE, per germline (reference sequence). This CDR3 region has 16 residues. The trim removed 4 bases at V and 3 bases at J, leaving 12 bases unmatched. The CDR3 reads CASSADGQGASYEQYV. The CDR3 DNA reads TGTGCCAGCAGCGCGGATGGGCAGGGGGCGAGCTACGAGCAGTACGTC.

The V call is TRBV27, the J call TRBJ2-3; TRBD2 aligns across 14 bases. This CDR3 has 20 residues. V was clipped by 0 bases and J by 4 bases; unmatched bases: 12. The germline V gene encodes CDR1 MNHEY and CDR2 SMNVEV (reference sequence). This CDR3 is CASSLSRPGLAGGGADTQYF. Written as DNA, the CDR3 is TGTGCCAGCAGTTTATCGCGCCCCGGACTAGCGGGGGGCGGGGCAGATACGCAGTATTTT.

This clone appeared once. The chain joins TRBV29-1 to TRBJ1-2; D is possibly TRBD1 (6 bases). V lost 8 bases, J lost 0 bases, and 13 bases lay in between. The CDR3 consists of 13 residues. The germline V gene encodes CDR1 SQVTM and CDR2 ANQGSEA. As DNA, the CDR3 is TGCAGCTCCAGACAGGCAGCTAACTATGGCTACACCTTC. Translating gives CSSRQAANYGYTF.

The chain uses TRBV7-6 and TRBJ1-1, with 8 bases aligning to TRBD1. The germline V gene encodes CDR1 SGHVS and CDR2 FNYEAQ. CDR3 length: 16 amino acids. The junction had 5 bases not matched to a gene; V was cut back by 1 base and J by 1 base. The CDR3 DNA sequence: TGTGCCAGCAGCTTAGAGCAGGGGGCGGCGAACACTGAAGCTTTCTTT. Residues: CASSLEQGAANTEAFF.

The rearrangement links TRBV7-2 to TRBJ2-2, with D perhaps matching TRBD2 (5 bases). The CDR3 contains 14 residues. V lost 10 bases, J lost 4 bases, and 16 bases lay in between. Germline CDR1 reads SGHTA; CDR2 reads FQGNSA. The CDR3 DNA reads TGTGCCAACACGGGATCCTCGGGCACCGGGGAGCTGTTTTTT. Encoded protein: CANTGSSGTGELFF.

This clone came up once. The rearrangement uses TRBV12-5 and TRBJ2-2; tentative D call: TRBD1 (7 bases). Germline CDR1 LGHNT, CDR2 FRNRAP. This CDR3 spans 17 amino acids. V was trimmed by 3 bases and J by 2 bases, leaving 16 bases between them. The CDR3 sequence is CASGFFVEGANTGELFF. The CDR3 DNA is TGTGCTAGTGGTTTTTTCGTGGAGGGGGCTAACACCGGGGAGCTGTTTTTT.

V usage is TRBV27 and J usage is TRBJ1-5; D call uncertain. Germline CDR1 and CDR2: MNHEY and SMNVEV (reference sequence). CDR3 length: 12 amino acids. The V and J ends lost 6 bases and 4 bases respectively, with 7 bases between them. The CDR3 DNA is TGTGCCAGCAGGAGGGCTAATCAGCCCCAGCATTTT. It is translated as CASRRANQPQHF.

The genes are TRBV11-2 and TRBJ1-6; 8 bases match TRBD1. V lost 5 bases, J lost 7 bases, and 4 bases stayed unmatched. The CDR3 consists of 14 residues. Per the germline V gene, CDR1 is SGHAT and CDR2 is FQNNGV. CDR3 DNA sequence: TGTGCCAGCAGCGCGGGACAGGTGAATTCACCCCTCCACTTT. Residues: CASSAGQVNSPLHF.

This rearrangement joins TRBV5-5 to TRBJ2-7, with 7 bases fitting TRBD1. The CDR3 contains 12 residues. The V gene's germline CDR1 is SGHKS and CDR2 YYEKEE (reference sequence). V dropped 4 bases and J dropped 7; count of bases not matched to a gene: 5. Here the CDR3 reads CASSPGTEEQYV. CDR3 coding DNA: TGTGCCAGCAGCCCTGGGACAGAAGAGCAGTACGTC.

This chain uses TRBV3-1 (or the pseudogene TRBV3-2) with TRBJ1-2; D call uncertain. The CDR3 is made up of 14 amino acids. V lost 4 bases and J lost 7, with 16 bases in between. Germline V CDR1 and CDR2: LGHDT, YNNKEL (reference sequence). The CDR3: CASSPSARAGGYTF. DNA for the CDR3: TGTGCCAGCAGCCCCTCCGCCCGGGCGGGTGGCTACACCTTC.

The chain combines TRBV19 with TRBJ1-5; D unresolved. Germline values: CDR1 LNHDA, CDR2 SQIVND (reference sequence). Trimming left V 1 base short and J 11 bases short, with 6 bases between. CDR3 length: 11 residues. The CDR3 DNA reads as TGTGCCAGTAGTATAGGAGAAGCCCAGCATTTT. It translates to CASSIGEAQHF.

The V gene is TRBV6-5, the J gene TRBJ1-1, with TRBD1 as a possible D gene (5 bases). V lost 2 bases to trimming and J lost 2 bases, with 9 bases between them. The germline V gene has CDR1 MNHEY and CDR2 SVGAGI. The CDR3 is 14 amino acids. The CDR3 spells CASSYGGDNTEAFF. In nucleotides, the CDR3 is TGTGCCAGCAGTTACGGAGGGGATAACACTGAAGCTTTCTTT.

The rearrangement joins TRBV3-1 (or the pseudogene TRBV3-2) to TRBJ1-1; D is ambiguous. Germline V gene data show CDR1 as LGHDT and CDR2 as YNNKEL (reference sequence). V lost 5 bases to trimming and J lost 1 base, with 8 bases between them. This CDR3 comprises 13 residues. CDR3 sequence (DNA): TGTGCCAGCAGCAGGCGGGGGAACACTGAAGCTTTCTTT. It translates to CASSRRGNTEAFF.